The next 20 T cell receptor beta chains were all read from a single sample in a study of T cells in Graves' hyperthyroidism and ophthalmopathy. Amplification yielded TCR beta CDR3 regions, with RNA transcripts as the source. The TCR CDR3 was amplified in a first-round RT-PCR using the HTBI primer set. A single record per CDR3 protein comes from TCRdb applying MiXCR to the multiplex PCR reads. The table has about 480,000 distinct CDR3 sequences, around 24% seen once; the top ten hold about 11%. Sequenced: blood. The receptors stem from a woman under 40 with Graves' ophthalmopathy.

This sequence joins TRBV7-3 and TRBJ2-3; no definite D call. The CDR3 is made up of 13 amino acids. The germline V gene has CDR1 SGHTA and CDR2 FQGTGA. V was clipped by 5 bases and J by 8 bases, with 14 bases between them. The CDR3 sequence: CASSPLVAGTQYF. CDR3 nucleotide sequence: TGTGCCAGCAGCCCCCTAGTGGCCGGTACGCAGTATTTT. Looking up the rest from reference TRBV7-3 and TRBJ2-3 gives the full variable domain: GAGVSQTPSNKVTEKGKYVELRCDPISGHTALYWYRQSLGQGPEFLIYFQGTGAADDSGLPNDRFFAVRPEGSVSTLKIQRTERGDSAVYLCASSPLVAGTQYFGPGTRLTVL.

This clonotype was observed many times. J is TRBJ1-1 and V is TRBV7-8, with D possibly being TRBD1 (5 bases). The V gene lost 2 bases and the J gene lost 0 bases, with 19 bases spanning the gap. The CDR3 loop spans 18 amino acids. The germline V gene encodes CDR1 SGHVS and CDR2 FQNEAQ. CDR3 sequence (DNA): TGTGCCAGCAGCTTATCTAGGGACCCCCTAAGAGTGAACACTGAAGCTTTCTTT. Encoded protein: CASSLSRDPLRVNTEAFF. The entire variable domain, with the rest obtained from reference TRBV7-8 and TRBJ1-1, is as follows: GAGVSQSPRYKVAKRGQDVALRCDPISGHVSLFWYQQALGQGPEFLTYFQNEAQLDKSGLPSDRFFAERPEGSVSTLKIQRTQQEDSAVYLCASSLSRDPLRVNTEAFFGQGTRLTVV.

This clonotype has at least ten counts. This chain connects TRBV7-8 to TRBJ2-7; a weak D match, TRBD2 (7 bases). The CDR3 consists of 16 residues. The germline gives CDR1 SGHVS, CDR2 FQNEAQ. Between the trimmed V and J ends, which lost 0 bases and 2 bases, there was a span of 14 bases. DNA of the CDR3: TGTGCCAGCAGCTTAGCCGACGGGGGGCTCCCCTACGAGCAGTACTTC. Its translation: CASSLADGGLPYEQYF.

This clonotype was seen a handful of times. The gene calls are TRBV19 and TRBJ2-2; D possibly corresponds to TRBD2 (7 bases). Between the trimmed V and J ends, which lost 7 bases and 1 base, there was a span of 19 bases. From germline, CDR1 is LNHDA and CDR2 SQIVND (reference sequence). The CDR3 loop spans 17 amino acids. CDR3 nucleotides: TGTGCCAGTACCCGTCAGGGGCTAGCGGTGAACACCGGGGAGCTGTTTTTT. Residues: CASTRQGLAVNTGELFF.

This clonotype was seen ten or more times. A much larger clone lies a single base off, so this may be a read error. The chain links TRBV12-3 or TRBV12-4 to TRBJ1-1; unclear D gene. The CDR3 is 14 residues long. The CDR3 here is CASSLGPEATEASF. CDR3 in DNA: TGTGCCAGCAGTTTAGGACCCGAGGCCACTGAAGCTTCCTTT.

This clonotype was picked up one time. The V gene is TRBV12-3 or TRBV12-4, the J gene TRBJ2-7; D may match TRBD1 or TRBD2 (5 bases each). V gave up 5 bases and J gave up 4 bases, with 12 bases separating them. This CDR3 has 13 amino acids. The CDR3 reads CASSGETDYEQYF. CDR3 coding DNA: TGTGCCAGCAGTGGGGAGACAGATTACGAGCAGTACTTC.

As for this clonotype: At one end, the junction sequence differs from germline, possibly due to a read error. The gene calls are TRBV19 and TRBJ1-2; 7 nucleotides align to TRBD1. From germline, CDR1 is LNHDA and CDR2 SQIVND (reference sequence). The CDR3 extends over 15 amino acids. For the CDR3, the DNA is TGTGCCAGTAGTACCCCCAGGGGGGGCGCATATGACTACACCTTC. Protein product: CASSTPRGGAYDYTF.

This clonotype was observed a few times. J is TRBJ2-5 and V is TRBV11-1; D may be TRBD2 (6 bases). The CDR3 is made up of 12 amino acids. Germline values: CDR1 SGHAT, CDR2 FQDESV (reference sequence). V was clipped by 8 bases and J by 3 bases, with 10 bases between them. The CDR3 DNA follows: TGTGCCAGCGGAGGGCGAGAAGAGACCCAGTACTTC. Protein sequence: CASGGREETQYF.

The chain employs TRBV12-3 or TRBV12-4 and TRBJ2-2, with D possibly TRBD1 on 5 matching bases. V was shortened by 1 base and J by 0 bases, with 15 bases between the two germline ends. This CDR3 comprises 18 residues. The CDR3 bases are TGTGCCAGCAGTTTAGTAATTGGCGACAGCACGAACACCGGGGAGCTGTTTTTT. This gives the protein CASSLVIGDSTNTGELFF.

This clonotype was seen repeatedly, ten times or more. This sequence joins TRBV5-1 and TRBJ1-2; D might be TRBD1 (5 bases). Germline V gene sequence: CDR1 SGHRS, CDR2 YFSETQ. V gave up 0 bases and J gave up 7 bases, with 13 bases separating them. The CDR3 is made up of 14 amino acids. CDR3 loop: CASSLEAGSGGYTF. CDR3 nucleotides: TGCGCCAGCAGCTTGGAGGCAGGGTCGGGTGGCTACACCTTC.

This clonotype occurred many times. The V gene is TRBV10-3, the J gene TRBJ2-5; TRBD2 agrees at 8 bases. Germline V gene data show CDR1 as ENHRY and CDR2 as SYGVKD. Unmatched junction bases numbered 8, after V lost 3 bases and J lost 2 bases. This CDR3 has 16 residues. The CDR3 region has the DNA TGTGCCATCAGTGATGCGTGGAGCGGGGGACAAGAGACCCAGTACTTC. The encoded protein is CAISDAWSGGQETQYF.

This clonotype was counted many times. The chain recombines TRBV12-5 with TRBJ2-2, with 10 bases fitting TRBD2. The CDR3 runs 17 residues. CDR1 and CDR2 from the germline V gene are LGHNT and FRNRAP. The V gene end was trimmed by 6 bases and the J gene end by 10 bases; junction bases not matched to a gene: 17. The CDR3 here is CASGLSLAGAPLLELFF. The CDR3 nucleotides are TGTGCTAGTGGCCTCAGTCTAGCGGGGGCCCCTCTGTTGGAGCTGTTTTTT.

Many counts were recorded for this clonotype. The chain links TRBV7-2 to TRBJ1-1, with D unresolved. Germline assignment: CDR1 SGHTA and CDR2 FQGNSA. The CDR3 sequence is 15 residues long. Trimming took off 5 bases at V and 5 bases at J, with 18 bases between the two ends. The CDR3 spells CASSPFLGSDTEAFF. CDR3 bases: TGTGCCAGCAGCCCTTTTTTGGGTAGCGATACTGAAGCTTTCTTT.

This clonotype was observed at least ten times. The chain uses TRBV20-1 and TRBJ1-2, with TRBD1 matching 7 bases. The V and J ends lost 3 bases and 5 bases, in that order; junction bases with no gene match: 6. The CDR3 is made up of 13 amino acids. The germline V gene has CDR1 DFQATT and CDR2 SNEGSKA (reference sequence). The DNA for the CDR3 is TGCAGTGCTAGGGGGTCAGGGGGTTATGGCTACACCTTC. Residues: CSARGSGGYGYTF.

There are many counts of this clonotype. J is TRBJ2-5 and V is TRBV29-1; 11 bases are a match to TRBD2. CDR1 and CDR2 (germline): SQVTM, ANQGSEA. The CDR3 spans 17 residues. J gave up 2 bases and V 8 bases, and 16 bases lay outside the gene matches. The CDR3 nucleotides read TGCAGCCTCCAGGAGGCTAGCGGGGGGTGGTTACAAGAGACCCAGTACTTC. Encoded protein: CSLQEASGGWLQETQYF. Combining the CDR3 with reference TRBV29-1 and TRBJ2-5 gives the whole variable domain SAVISQKPSRDICQRGTSLTIQCQVDSQVTMMFWYRQQPGQSLTLIATANQGSEATYESGFVIDKFPISRPNLTFSTLTVSNMSPEDSSIYLCSLQEASGGWLQETQYFGPGTRLLVL.

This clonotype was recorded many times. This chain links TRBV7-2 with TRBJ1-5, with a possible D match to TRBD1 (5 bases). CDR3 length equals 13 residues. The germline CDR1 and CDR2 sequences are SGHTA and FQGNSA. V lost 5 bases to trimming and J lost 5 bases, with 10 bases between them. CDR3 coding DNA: TGTGCCAGCAGCCGACAGCCCGATCAGCCCCAGCATTTT. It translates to CASSRQPDQPQHF. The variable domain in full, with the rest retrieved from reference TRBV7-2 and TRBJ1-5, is GAGVSQSPSNKVTEKGKDVELRCDPISGHTALYWYRQSLGQGLEFLIYFQGNSAPDKSGLPSDRFSAERTGGSVSTLTIQRTQQEDSAVYLCASSRQPDQPQHFGDGTRLSIL.

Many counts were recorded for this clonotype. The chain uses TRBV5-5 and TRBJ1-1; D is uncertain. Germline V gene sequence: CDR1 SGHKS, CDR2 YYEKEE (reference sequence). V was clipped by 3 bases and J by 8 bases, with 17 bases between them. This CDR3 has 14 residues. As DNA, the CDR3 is TGTGCCAGCAGCTGGATCGGGTCTGAAGGGGAAGCTTTCTTT. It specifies CASSWIGSEGEAFF.

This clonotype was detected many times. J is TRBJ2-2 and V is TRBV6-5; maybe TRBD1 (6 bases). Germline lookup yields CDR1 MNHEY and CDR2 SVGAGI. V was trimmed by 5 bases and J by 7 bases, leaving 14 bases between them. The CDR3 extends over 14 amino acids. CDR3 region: CASSLGRGGGELFF. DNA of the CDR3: TGTGCCAGCAGTCTGGGCAGGGGTGGCGGGGAGCTGTTTTTT.

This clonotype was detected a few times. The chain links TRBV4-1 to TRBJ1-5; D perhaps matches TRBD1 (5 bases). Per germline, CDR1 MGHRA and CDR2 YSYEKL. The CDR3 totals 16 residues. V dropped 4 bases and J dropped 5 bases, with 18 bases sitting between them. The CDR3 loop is CASSPRVDSSDQPQHF. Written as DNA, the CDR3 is TGCGCCAGCAGCCCTAGGGTCGACAGTTCGGATCAGCCCCAGCATTTT.

The CDR3 is CASSDANYGYTF. The CDR3 DNA sequence: TGTGCCAGCAGTGACGCGAACTATGGCTACACCTTC. V and J are TRBV25-1 and TRBJ1-2; D unclear. V dropped 3 bases and J dropped 2 bases, with 4 bases sitting between them. The CDR3 consists of 12 residues. Germline V gene lookup returns CDR1 MGHDK and CDR2 SYGVNS.